The 22 T cell receptor beta chains in this list originate from one sample, sequenced in a study of T cell responses to AZD1222 COVID-19 vaccine. TCRdb's table, derived via immunoSEQ multiplex PCR, lists solely in-frame clones and lacks some. The data contain approximately 90,000 clones, roughly 90% of them singletons. Sequenced material: peripheral blood, taken on day 0 of AZD1222 vaccination. These receptors came from an adult in good health.

The CDR3 nucleotides read TGCAGCGTTGAAGGAAGGTATGGCTACACCTTC. It yields the protein CSVEGRYGYTF. V gene TRBV29-1 combines with J gene TRBJ1-2; D is unclear. Per the germline V gene, CDR1 is SQVTM and CDR2 is ANQGSEA. Between the trimmed V and J ends, which lost 1 base and 5 bases, there was a span of 5 bases. This CDR3 has 11 amino acids.

This rearrangement joins TRBV18 to TRBJ2-5, with TRBD1 identical over 7 bases. Germline lookup yields CDR1 KGHSH and CDR2 LQKENI. The CDR3 totals 15 residues. The junction had 5 bases not matched to a gene; V was cut back by 2 bases and J by 2 bases. CDR3 sequence: CASSPIRDSQETQYF. CDR3 nucleotide sequence: TGTGCCAGCTCACCAATCCGGGACAGTCAAGAGACCCAGTACTTC.

This chain joins TRBV5-1 and TRBJ2-1, with D perhaps matching TRBD2 (6 bases). The CDR3 runs to 16 residues. CDR1 is SGHRS and CDR2 is YFSETQ in the germline V gene. V shed 0 bases and J shed 4 bases, with 14 bases lying between them. In DNA form, the CDR3 reads TGCGCCAGCAGCTTGGTCATGTCGAGCGGGTACAATGAGCAGTTCTTC. It yields the protein CASSLVMSSGYNEQFF.

The J gene is TRBJ1-2, the V gene TRBV28; TRBD1 might be the D (6 bases). The CDR3 sequence is 16 residues long. Germline CDR1 reads MDHEN; CDR2 reads SYDVKM. Trimming took 6 bases from V and 4 from J, leaving 21 bases between them. The CDR3 nucleotides read TGTGCCAGCAGCCCTCCTCCCGGACAGCAAGCCTATGGCTACACCTTC. It encodes CASSPPPGQQAYGYTF.

The chain recombines TRBV5-1 with TRBJ1-3, with TRBD1 as a possible D gene (5 bases). Trimming cost V 4 bases and J 0 bases, with 11 bases left between them. CDR1 is SGHRS, CDR2 YFSETQ, per germline. The CDR3 extends over 15 amino acids. The CDR3 coding sequence is TGCGCCAGCAGCGGGGACGGACACTCTGGAAACACCATATATTTT. Translating gives CASSGDGHSGNTIYF.

Of note for this clone: In the same sample, other DNA sequences code for this CDR3. The gene calls are TRBV7-9 and TRBJ2-1, with D tentatively TRBD1 or TRBD2 (5 bases each). From germline, CDR1 is SEHNR and CDR2 FQNEAQ (reference sequence). The V end lost 5 bases, the J end lost 7 bases, and 9 bases lay between the germline ends. This CDR3 contains 12 residues. In DNA form, the CDR3 reads TGTGCCAGCAGCCCGGGACGGAATGAGCAGTTCTTC. Residues: CASSPGRNEQFF.

This clone has only a few counts. The V call is TRBV15, the J call TRBJ1-4; a weak D match, TRBD1 (5 bases). The germline V gene has CDR1 LNHNV and CDR2 YYDKDF (reference sequence). The CDR3 has 13 residues. V lost 7 bases and J lost 8, with 14 bases in between. The CDR3: CATNDGGEEKLFF. The CDR3 coding sequence is TGTGCCACCAACGACGGAGGGGAAGAAAAACTGTTTTTT.

This chain links TRBV2 with TRBJ2-3; the D is unclear. V gave up 7 bases and J gave up 6 bases, with 17 bases separating them. Germline CDR1 SNHLY, CDR2 FYNNEI. The CDR3 consists of 14 residues. The CDR3 DNA reads TGTGCCAGCACCCCTTTGAGTTTTTCCGATACGCAGTATTTT. Its protein is CASTPLSFSDTQYF.

The chain is built from TRBV20-1 and TRBJ1-2; D remains ambiguous. The V gene's germline CDR1 is DFQATT and CDR2 SNEGSKA (reference sequence). The CDR3 loop spans 11 amino acids. V was cut by 6 bases and J by 8 bases, with 13 bases left in between. The CDR3 sequence is CSAPTAGGYTF. The CDR3 DNA reads as TGCAGTGCCCCAACCGCCGGGGGCTACACCTTC.

V gene TRBV11-2 combines with J gene TRBJ1-2; D might be TRBD1 (6 bases). This CDR3 region has 13 residues. From germline, CDR1 is SGHAT and CDR2 FQNNGV. V was trimmed by 6 bases and J by 2 bases, leaving 10 bases between them. CDR3 in amino acids: CASSPGQNYGYTF. The CDR3 DNA reads TGTGCCAGCAGTCCGGGACAAAACTATGGCTACACCTTC.

The chain is built from TRBV28 and TRBJ1-1; unclear D gene. The V and J ends lost 2 bases and 4 bases respectively, with 11 bases between them. There are 14 residues in the CDR3. Germline CDR1 and CDR2: MDHEN and SYDVKM. CDR3 in amino acids: CASSLGLRGTEAFF. CDR3 sequence (DNA): TGTGCCAGCAGTTTAGGTCTTCGGGGCACTGAAGCTTTCTTT. Complete variable domain (other parts from reference TRBV28 and TRBJ1-1): DVKVTQSSRYLVKRTGEKVFLECVQDMDHENMFWYRQDPGLGLRLIYFSYDVKMKEKGDIPEGYSVSREKKERFSLILESASTNQTSMYLCASSLGLRGTEAFFGQGTRLTVV.

The genes are TRBV7-6 and TRBJ2-2; 7 nucleotides agree with TRBD2. The germline V gene encodes CDR1 SGHVS and CDR2 FNYEAQ. V shed 4 bases and J 1 base; nucleotides not matched to a gene: 12. The CDR3 contains 18 residues. The CDR3 region is CASSSGGSGMRNTGELFF. DNA of the CDR3: TGTGCCAGCAGCTCGGGGGGAAGCGGGATGCGGAACACCGGGGAGCTGTTTTTT.

This chain uses TRBV28 with TRBJ1-2, with D maybe TRBD1 (5 bases). The CDR3 runs 15 residues. Germline V gene sequence: CDR1 MDHEN, CDR2 SYDVKM. Trimming removed 2 bases at V and 4 bases at J, with 14 bases between. CDR3 bases: TGTGCCAGCAGTTTAGACAGCCCACGCGGCTATGGCTACACCTTC. Residues: CASSLDSPRGYGYTF.

This clone turned up a few times. The genes are TRBV5-1 and TRBJ2-1; the D is unclear. The germline gives CDR1 SGHRS, CDR2 YFSETQ. V was clipped by 0 bases and J by 8 bases, with 6 bases between them. The CDR3 loop spans 12 amino acids. The CDR3 sequence is CASSLGADEQFF. The CDR3 DNA follows: TGCGCCAGCAGCTTGGGTGCGGATGAGCAGTTCTTC.

The sample holds one count of this clone. This chain joins TRBV5-1 and TRBJ2-2; no definite D call. The CDR3 extends over 15 amino acids. The germline V gene has CDR1 SGHRS and CDR2 YFSETQ. Trimming removed 4 bases at V and 4 bases at J, with 14 bases between. The CDR3 here is CASSGPRSGTGELFF. Here the CDR3 DNA reads TGCGCCAGCAGCGGGCCCCGGTCGGGCACCGGGGAGCTGTTTTTT.

This clone was observed a few times. V gene TRBV10-2 combines with J gene TRBJ1-1, with D possibly matching TRBD1 (6 bases). Germline values: CDR1 WSHSY, CDR2 SAAADI. V gave up 8 bases and J gave up 4 bases, with 14 bases separating them. The length of the CDR3 is 13 residues. CDR3 sequence (DNA): TGCGCCAGCCGCCAGGGGTTTGGCACTGAAGCTTTCTTT. Its translation: CASRQGFGTEAFF.

The J gene is TRBJ1-1, the V gene TRBV5-1, with D possibly being TRBD1 (6 bases). The length of the CDR3 is 14 residues. V was cut by 5 bases and J by 0 bases, with 11 bases left in between. CDR1 and CDR2 from the germline V gene are SGHRS and YFSETQ. The CDR3 DNA reads TGCGCCAGCAGGGAAGGACAGTTGAACACTGAAGCTTTCTTT. Translation: CASREGQLNTEAFF.

J is TRBJ2-7 and V is TRBV6-5, with unresolved D. V was clipped by 5 bases and J by 2 bases, with 10 bases between them. This CDR3 has 13 amino acids. The germline V gene has CDR1 MNHEY and CDR2 SVGAGI. CDR3 region: CASSTGGTYEQYF. In nucleotides, the CDR3 is TGTGCCAGCAGTACCGGTGGGACCTACGAGCAGTACTTC.

This chain connects TRBV5-4 to TRBJ2-2, with a possible D match to TRBD1 (5 bases). CDR1 SGHNT and CDR2 YYREEE come from the germline V gene (reference sequence). The CDR3 covers 15 residues. The V gene lost 1 base and the J gene lost 3 bases, with 10 bases spanning the gap. The CDR3 is CASSLWQGYTGELFF. CDR3 in DNA: TGTGCCAGCAGCTTGTGGCAGGGCTACACCGGGGAGCTGTTTTTT.

The V call is TRBV7-9, the J call TRBJ2-5; 10 bases agree with TRBD1. CDR1 and CDR2 (germline): SEHNR, FQNEAQ (reference sequence). The CDR3 extends over 14 amino acids. Trimming removed 1 base from V and 4 bases from J; junction bases left unmatched: 0. The CDR3 sequence is CASSLGTGGETQYF. The CDR3 DNA reads TGTGCCAGCAGCTTAGGGACAGGGGGAGAGACCCAGTACTTC.

V is TRBV28 and J is TRBJ1-5; 8 bases line up with TRBD1. Germline V gene data show CDR1 as MDHEN and CDR2 as SYDVKM. J was trimmed by 7 bases and V by 7 bases; bases with no gene match: 6. CDR3 size: 13 residues. This CDR3 reads CASMRPGGQPQHF. The CDR3 DNA is TGTGCCAGCATGAGGCCAGGGGGCCAGCCCCAGCATTTT.

The V call is TRBV7-8, the J call TRBJ1-2, with 8 bases aligning to TRBD1. This CDR3 comprises 13 residues. Trimming cost V 5 bases and J 7 bases; bases outside gene matches: 6. Germline assignment: CDR1 SGHVS and CDR2 FQNEAQ. The DNA for the CDR3 is TGTGCCAGCAGCCGTACGGGACAGGCTGGCTACACCTTC. Amino acids: CASSRTGQAGYTF. Complete variable domain (other parts from reference TRBV7-8 and TRBJ1-2): GAGVSQSPRYKVAKRGQDVALRCDPISGHVSLFWYQQALGQGPEFLTYFQNEAQLDKSGLPSDRFFAERPEGSVSTLKIQRTQQEDSAVYLCASSRTGQAGYTFGSGTRLTVV.